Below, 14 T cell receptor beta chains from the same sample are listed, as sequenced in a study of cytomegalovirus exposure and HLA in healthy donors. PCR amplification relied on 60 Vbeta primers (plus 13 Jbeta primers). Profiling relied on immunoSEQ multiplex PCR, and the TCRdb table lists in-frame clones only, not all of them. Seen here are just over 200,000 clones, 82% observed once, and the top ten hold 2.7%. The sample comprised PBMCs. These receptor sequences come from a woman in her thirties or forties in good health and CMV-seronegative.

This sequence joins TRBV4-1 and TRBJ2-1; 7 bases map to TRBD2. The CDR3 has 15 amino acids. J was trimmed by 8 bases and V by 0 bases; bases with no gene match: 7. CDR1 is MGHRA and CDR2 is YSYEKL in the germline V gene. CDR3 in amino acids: CASSQEEAGRDEQFF. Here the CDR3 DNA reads TGCGCCAGCAGCCAAGAAGAAGCGGGGAGGGATGAGCAGTTCTTC.

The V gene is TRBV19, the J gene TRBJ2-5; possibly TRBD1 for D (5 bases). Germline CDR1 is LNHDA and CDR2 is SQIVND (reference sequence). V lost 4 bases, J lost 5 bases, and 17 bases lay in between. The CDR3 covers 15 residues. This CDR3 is CASSKGLSGWETQYF. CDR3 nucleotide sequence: TGTGCCAGTAGTAAGGGGTTATCTGGGTGGGAGACCCAGTACTTC.

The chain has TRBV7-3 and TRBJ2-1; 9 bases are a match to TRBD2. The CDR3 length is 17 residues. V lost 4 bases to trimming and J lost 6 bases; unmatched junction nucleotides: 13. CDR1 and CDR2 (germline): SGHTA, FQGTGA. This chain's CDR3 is CASSYPPSGNTLNEQFF. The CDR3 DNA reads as TGTGCCAGCAGCTACCCCCCTAGCGGGAACACCCTCAATGAGCAGTTCTTC.

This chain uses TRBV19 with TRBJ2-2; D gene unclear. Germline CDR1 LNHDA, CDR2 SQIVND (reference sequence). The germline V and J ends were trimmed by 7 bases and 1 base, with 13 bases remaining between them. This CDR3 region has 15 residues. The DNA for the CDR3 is TGTGCCAGTACGACCAGAGGCAAGAACACCGGGGAGCTGTTTTTT. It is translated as CASTTRGKNTGELFF.

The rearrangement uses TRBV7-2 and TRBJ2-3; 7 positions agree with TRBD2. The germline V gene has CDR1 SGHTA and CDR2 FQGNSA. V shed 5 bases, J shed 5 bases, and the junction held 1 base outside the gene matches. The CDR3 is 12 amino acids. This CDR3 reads CASSRTRDTQYF. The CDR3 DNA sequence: TGTGCCAGCAGCCGGACTAGAGATACGCAGTATTTT.

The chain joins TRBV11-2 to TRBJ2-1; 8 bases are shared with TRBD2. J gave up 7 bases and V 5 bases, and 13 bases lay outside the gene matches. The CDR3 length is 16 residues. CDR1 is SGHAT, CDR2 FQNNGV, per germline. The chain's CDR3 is CASSPPSGRANNEQFF. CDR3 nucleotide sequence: TGTGCCAGCAGCCCCCCTTCCGGGAGGGCGAATAATGAGCAGTTCTTC.

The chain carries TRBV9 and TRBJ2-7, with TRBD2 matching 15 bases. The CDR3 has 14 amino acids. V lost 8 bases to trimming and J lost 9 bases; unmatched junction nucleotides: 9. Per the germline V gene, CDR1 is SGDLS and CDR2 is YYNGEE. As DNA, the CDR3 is TGTGCCAGTGCCGTGGGACTAGCGGGAGGAGGGCAGTACTTC. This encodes CASAVGLAGGGQYF.

The CDR3 bases are TGTGCCAGCAGGGATTTAGCGGGGAGCACAGATACGCAGTATTTT. Amino acids: CASRDLAGSTDTQYF. This chain connects TRBV2 to TRBJ2-3, with 8 bases aligning to TRBD2. The V gene's germline CDR1 is SNHLY and CDR2 FYNNEI. The CDR3 covers 15 residues. Trimming at V came to 6 bases and at J to 0 bases, leaving 5 bases not matched to a gene.

CDR3 amino acids: CASSCFRISNQPQHF. Written as DNA, the CDR3 is TGTGCCAGCAGTTGCTTCAGGATTAGCAATCAGCCCCAGCATTTT. The chain couples TRBV28 to TRBJ1-5; D ambiguous. The V gene's germline CDR1 is MDHEN and CDR2 SYDVKM. V was shortened by 4 bases and J by 0 bases, with 10 bases between the two germline ends. The CDR3 runs to 15 residues.

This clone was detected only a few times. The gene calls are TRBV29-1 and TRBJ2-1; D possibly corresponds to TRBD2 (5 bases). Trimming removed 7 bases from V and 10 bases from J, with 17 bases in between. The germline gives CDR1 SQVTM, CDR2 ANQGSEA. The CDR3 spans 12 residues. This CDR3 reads CSARRTAGEQFF. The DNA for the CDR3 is TGCAGCGCCCGGAGGACGGCAGGCGAGCAGTTCTTC.

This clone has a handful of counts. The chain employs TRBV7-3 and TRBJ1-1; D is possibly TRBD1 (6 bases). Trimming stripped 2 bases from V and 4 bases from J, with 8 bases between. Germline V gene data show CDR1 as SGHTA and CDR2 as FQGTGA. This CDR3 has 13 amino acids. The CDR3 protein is CASSLGQITEAFF. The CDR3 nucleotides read TGTGCCAGCAGCTTAGGACAGATCACTGAAGCTTTCTTT. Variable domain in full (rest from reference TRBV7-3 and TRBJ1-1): GAGVSQTPSNKVTEKGKYVELRCDPISGHTALYWYRQSLGQGPEFLIYFQGTGAADDSGLPNDRFFAVRPEGSVSTLKIQRTERGDSAVYLCASSLGQITEAFFGQGTRLTVV.

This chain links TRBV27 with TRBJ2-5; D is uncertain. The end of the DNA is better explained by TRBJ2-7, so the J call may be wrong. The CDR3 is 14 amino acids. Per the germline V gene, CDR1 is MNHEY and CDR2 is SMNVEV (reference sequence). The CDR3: CASSLSSHSYEQYF. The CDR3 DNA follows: TGTGCCAGCAGTTTATCTTCTCACTCCTACGAGCAGTACTTC.

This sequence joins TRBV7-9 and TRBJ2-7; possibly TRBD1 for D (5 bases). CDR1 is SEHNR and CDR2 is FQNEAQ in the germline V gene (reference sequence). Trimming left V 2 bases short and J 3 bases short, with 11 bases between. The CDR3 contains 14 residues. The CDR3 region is CASSLTGQYYEQYF. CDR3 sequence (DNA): TGTGCCAGCAGCTTAACAGGACAATACTACGAGCAGTACTTC.

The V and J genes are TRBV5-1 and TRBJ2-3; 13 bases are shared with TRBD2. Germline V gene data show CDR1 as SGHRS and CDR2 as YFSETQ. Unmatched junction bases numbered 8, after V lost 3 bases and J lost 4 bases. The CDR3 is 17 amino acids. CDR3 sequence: CASSWGRLAGGSDTQYF. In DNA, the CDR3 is TGCGCCAGCAGCTGGGGCCGACTAGCGGGAGGCTCAGATACGCAGTATTTT.